This note documents a single T cell receptor beta chain sequence. Original analysis: Estimation of nucleated cell counts was performed using reference gene primer amplification. Only in-frame clones appear in the TCRdb table, and some are missing; sequencing was by immunoSEQ multiplex PCR. The V and J calls and the clone size are those of that table, but D and trimming were determined from the DNA. The table shows around 360,000 clones, with more than 70% occurring only once. The CDR3 sequence is 15 residues long. Germline V gene sequence: CDR1 SNHLY, CDR2 FYNNEI. Trimming cost V 4 bases and J 2 bases; bases outside gene matches: 4. This record comes from a study of blood T cell repertoires in COVID-19. Study-level background: Researchers got acute and convalescent COVID-19 samples from the United States, Italy and Spain.

Individuals drawn from around 24 US areas were about 18 to 95 years old. The chain couples TRBV2 to TRBJ2-1; 8 bases are a match to TRBD2. This TCR was recovered from a man aged 40-50 years in a cohort exposed to, infected with or recovered from COVID-19 (not recorded which). What was sequenced was PBMCs or T cells enriched from blood (not recorded which). The CDR3 nucleotides are TGTGCCAGCAGTGTACGGGAGGGCCCCTACAATGAGCAGTTCTTC. Translating it yields CASSVREGPYNEQFF.